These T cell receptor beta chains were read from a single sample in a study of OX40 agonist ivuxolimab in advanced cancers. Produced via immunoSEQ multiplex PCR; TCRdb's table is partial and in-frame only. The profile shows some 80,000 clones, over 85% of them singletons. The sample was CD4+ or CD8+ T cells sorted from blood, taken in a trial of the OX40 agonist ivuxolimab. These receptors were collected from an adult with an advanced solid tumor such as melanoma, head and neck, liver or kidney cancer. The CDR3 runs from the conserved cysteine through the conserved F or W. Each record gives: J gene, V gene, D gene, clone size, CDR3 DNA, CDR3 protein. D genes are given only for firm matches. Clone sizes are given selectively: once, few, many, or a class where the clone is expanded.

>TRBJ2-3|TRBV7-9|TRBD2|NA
TGTGCCAGCAGCTTAACGGGACTAGCGGGACCAGATACGCAGTATTTT
CASSLTGLAGPDTQYF
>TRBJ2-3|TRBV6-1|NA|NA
TGTGCCAGCAGCCAACTCAGGGCGGATACGCAGTATTTT
CASSQLRADTQYF
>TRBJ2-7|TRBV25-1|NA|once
TGTGCCAGCAGTGATTCAGGGCGTCATGGGAGCTCCTACGAGCAGTACTTC
CASSDSGRHGSSYEQYF
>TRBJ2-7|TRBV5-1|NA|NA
TGCGCCAGCAGCTTGGCTGGTAAGAGTTCCTACGAGCAGTACTTC
CASSLAGKSSYEQYF
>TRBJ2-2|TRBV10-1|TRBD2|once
TGCGCCAGCCGGGCTAGCGGCACCCCGGCAGGGGAGCTGTTTTTT
CASRASGTPAGELFF
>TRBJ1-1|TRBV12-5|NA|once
TGTGCCTCCTTAGTGGGCATGAACACTGAAGCTTTCTTT
CASLVGMNTEAFF
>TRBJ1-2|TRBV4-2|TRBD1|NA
TGTGCCAGCAGCCGAGAGTACAGGGGGGGAAACTATGGCTACACCTTC
CASSREYRGGNYGYTF
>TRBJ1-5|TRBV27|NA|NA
TGTGCCAGCCCGTTGCCGCAGGGAGGGAATCAGCCCCAGCATTTT
CASPLPQGGNQPQHF
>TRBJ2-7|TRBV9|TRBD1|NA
TGTGCCAGCAGCGGATCATCGGACAGGATCGACGAGCAGTACTTC
CASSGSSDRIDEQYF
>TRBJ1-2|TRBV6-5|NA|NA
TGTGCCAGCAGTCGCCATTTATATGGCTACACCTTC
CASSRHLYGYTF
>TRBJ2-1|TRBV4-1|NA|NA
TGCGCCAGCAGCCAAGAAGAGTCGGTCTCCTACAATGAGCAGTTCTTC
CASSQEESVSYNEQFF
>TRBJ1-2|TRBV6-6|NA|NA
TGTGCCAGCAGTGCTTCCAGGGGTGGGGGCTACACCTTC
CASSASRGGGYTF
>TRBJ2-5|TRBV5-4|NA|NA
TGTGCCAGCAGCCCCGGGGTGGGAGCCAACCAAGAGACCCAGTACTTC
CASSPGVGANQETQYF
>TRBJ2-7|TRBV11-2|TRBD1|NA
TGTGCCAGCAGCCCTAGTCCCGGGACAGGGACCTACGAGCAGTACTTC
CASSPSPGTGTYEQYF
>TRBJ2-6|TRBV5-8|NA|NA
TGTGCCAGCAGCTGGGACTTCTCTGGGGCCAACGTCCTGACTTTC
CASSWDFSGANVLTF
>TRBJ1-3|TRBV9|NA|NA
TGTGCCAGCAGCCCCCAGGGAAACACCATATATTTT
CASSPQGNTIYF
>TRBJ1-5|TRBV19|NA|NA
TGTGCCAGTAGTATAGAGGAGGGGCTAGGAAATCAGCCCCAGCATTTT
CASSIEEGLGNQPQHF
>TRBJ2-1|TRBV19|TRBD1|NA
TGTGCCAGTAGTACCGGACAGGGAAAGTCCTACAATGAGCAGTTCTTC
CASSTGQGKSYNEQFF
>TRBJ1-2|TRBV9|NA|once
TGTGCCAGCAGCGCCCTCACAGGGAACTATGGCTACACCTTC
CASSALTGNYGYTF
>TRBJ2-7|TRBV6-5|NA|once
TGTGCCAGCAGTTACTCATACGAGGGACCCTACGAGCAGTACTTC
CASSYSYEGPYEQYF
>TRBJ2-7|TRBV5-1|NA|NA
TGCGCCAGCAGCTTGGCCCGGGGAACCTACGAGCAGTACTTC
CASSLARGTYEQYF
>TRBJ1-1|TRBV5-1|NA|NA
TGCGCCAGCAGCTTGGATGGGCCGGGATGGAACACTGAAGCTTTCTTT
CASSLDGPGWNTEAFF
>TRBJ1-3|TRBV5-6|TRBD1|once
TGTGCCAGCAGCCCGATAGGGGGCCCATCCGGAAACACCATATATTTT
CASSPIGGPSGNTIYF
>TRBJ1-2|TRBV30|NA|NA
TGTGCCTGGAGCGGCCCGGGCACCTATGGCTACACCTTC
CAWSGPGTYGYTF
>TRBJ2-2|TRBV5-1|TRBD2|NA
TGCGCCAGCAGCACCTCCGGGACTAAGAACACCGGGGAGCTGTTTTTT
CASSTSGTKNTGELFF
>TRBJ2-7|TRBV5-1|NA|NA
TGCGCCAGCAGCTCAGGACCGATCGAGTACGAGCAGTACTTC
CASSSGPIEYEQYF
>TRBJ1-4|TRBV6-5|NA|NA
TGTGCCAGCAGTTCCACTCCGACGGCTCGGGAAAAACTGTTTTTT
CASSSTPTAREKLFF
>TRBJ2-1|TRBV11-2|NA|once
TGTGCCAGCAGCTTAGCATCCGGGTATGAGCAGTTCTTC
CASSLASGYEQFF
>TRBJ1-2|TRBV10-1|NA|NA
TGCGCCAGCAGCGATTCCTCACAGGGTTATGGCTACACCTTC
CASSDSSQGYGYTF
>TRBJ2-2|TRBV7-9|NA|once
TGTGCCAGCAGCTTAGAGGGCACCGGGGAGCTGTTTTTT
CASSLEGTGELFF
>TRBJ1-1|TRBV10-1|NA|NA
TGCGCCAGCAGTGAGGCTCGAGGCACTGAAGCTTTCTTT
CASSEARGTEAFF
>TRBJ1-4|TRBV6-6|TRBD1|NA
TGTGCCAGCAGAACGGGACAGGGGAATGAAAAACTGTTTTTT
CASRTGQGNEKLFF
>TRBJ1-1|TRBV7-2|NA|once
TGTGCCAGCAGCTTAGGGTTACAGGGCACTGAAGCTTTCTTT
CASSLGLQGTEAFF
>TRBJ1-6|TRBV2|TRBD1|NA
TGTGCCAGCAGGATTACAGGGGAAATTGCACCCCTCCACTTT
CASRITGEIAPLHF
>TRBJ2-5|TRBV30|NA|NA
TGTGCCTGGACCAGGCTATACCAAGAGACCCAGTACTTC
CAWTRLYQETQYF
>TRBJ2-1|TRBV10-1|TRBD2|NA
TGCGCCAGCAGTGAGATTATAGCGGGGGGCCTGTACAATGAGCAGTTCTTC
CASSEIIAGGLYNEQFF
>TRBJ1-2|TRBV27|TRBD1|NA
TGTGCCAGCAGTTGGGACAGGGAAGGCTATGGCTACACCTTC
CASSWDREGYGYTF
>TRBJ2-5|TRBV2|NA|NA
TGTGCCAGCACTGCTTTGAGCGGAAAGACCCAGTACTTC
CASTALSGKTQYF
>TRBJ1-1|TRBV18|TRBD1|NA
TGTGCCAGCTCACCACTGGACAGGTCTGAAGCTTTCTTT
CASSPLDRSEAFF
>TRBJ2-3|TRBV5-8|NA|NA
TGTGCCAGCAGCTTAGGGACGCAGCAGGGAGATACGCAGTATTTT
CASSLGTQQGDTQYF
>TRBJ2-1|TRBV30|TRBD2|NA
TGTGCCTGGAGTTCTGGGACTAGCGTTTACAATGAGCAGTTCTTC
CAWSSGTSVYNEQFF
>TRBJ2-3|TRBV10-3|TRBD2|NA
TGTGCCATCAGCCCCGGGACTAGCGACGGCACAGATACGCAGTATTTT
CAISPGTSDGTDTQYF
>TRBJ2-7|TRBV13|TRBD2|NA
TGTGCCAGCAGCTTAAGGACTAGCGGGGGGGCCGACGAGCAGTACTTC
CASSLRTSGGADEQYF
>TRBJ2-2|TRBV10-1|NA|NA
TGCGCCAGCAGTGAGTCGGCCAGAACCGGGGAGCTGTTTTTT
CASSESARTGELFF
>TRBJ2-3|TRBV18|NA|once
TGTGCCAGCTCCCCAGATGGCACAGATACGCAGTATTTT
CASSPDGTDTQYF
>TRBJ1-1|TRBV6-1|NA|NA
TGTGCCAGCAGGGTAGGGGACCTCTGGGGCACTGAAGCTTTCTTT
CASRVGDLWGTEAFF
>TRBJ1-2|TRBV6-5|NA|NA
TGTGCCAGCAGGGAAACCGACAGGCTCAGGGGCTACACCTTC
CASRETDRLRGYTF